This T cell receptor (beta chain) was observed in a study of shared clonotypes between healthy human individuals. Worth noting for this clone: The same CDR3 can be traced to other DNA sequences in this sample.

The germline gives CDR1 DFQATT, CDR2 SNEGSKA (reference sequence). This CDR3 region has 10 residues. Trimming left V 5 bases short and J 4 bases short, with 5 bases between. This table comes from immunoSEQ multiplex PCR, and its TCRdb copy is limited to in-frame clones, with some not included. The table includes approximately 2,300,000 clones, 80% to 95% detected once. Sequenced input: naive CD4+ T cells from PBMCs. Subset here: CD45RA+ positively selected. This sequence joins TRBV20-1 and TRBJ2-5; D gene uncertain. The sequence derives from a man aged 18 to 30 in good health. Some clones in this sample may be carry-over from other donors' samples. The CDR3 protein is CSAPRETQYF. The DNA of the CDR3 is TGCAGTGCTCCTAGAGAGACCCAGTACTTC.